This T cell receptor beta chain stems from a study of blood T cell repertoires in COVID-19. Study context: Whether acute or convalescent, the COVID-19 samples came from the United States, Italy and Spain. T cells, B-cell-depleted T cells, or PBMCs supplied cDNA or gDNA.

Residents of about 25 US areas, aged about 18 to 95 years, made up the participants. This clone was observed once. V lost 2 bases and J 0 bases, leaving 11 bases between the germline ends. The CDR3 extends over 15 amino acids. The germline gives CDR1 SGHKS, CDR2 YYEKEE (reference sequence). Original handling: How many nucleated cells were present was estimated from reference gene primer amplification. Some clones are missing from TCRdb's copy, which holds only in-frame ones; the method was immunoSEQ multiplex PCR. That table furnishes V, J and clone size, whereas the DNA furnished D and trimming. The sample contains approximately 300,000 clones, about 92% of which appear only once.

The sample was PBMCs or T cells enriched from blood (not recorded which). This clonotype was sampled from a man in his fifties or sixties who had recovered from COVID-19. V usage is TRBV5-5 and J usage is TRBJ1-1, with unresolved D. The CDR3 sequence: CASSLGSRMNTEAFF. As DNA, the CDR3 is TGTGCCAGCAGCTTAGGGAGCCGAATGAACACTGAAGCTTTCTTT.